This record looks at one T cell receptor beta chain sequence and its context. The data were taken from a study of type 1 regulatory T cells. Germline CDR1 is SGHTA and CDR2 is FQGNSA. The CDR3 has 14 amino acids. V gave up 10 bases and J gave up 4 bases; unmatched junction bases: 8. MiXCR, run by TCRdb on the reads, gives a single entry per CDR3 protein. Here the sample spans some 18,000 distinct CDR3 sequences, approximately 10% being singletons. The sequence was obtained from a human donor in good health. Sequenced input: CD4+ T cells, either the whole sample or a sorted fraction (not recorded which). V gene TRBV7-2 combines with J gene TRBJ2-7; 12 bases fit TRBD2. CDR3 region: CATTRLAGVYEQYF. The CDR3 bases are TGTGCCACCACGCGACTAGCGGGAGTTTACGAGCAGTACTTC.